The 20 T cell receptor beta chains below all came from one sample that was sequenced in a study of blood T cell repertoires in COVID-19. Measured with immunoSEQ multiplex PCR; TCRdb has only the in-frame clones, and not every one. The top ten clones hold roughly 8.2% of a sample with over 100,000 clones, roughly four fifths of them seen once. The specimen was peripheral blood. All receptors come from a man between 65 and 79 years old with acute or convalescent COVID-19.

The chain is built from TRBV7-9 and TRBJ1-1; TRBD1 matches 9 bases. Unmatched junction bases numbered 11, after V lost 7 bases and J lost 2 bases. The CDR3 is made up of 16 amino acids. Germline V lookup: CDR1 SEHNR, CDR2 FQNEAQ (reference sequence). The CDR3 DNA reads TGTGCCAGCAAAGTAACAGGGGGCGCAGTTAACACTGAAGCTTTCTTT. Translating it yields CASKVTGGAVNTEAFF.

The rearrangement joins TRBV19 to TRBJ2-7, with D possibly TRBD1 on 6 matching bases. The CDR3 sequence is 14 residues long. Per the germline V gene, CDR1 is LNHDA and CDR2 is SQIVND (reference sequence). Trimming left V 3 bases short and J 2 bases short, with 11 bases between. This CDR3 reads CASSIDRRAYEQYF. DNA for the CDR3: TGTGCCAGTAGTATTGACAGGCGAGCCTACGAGCAGTACTTC.

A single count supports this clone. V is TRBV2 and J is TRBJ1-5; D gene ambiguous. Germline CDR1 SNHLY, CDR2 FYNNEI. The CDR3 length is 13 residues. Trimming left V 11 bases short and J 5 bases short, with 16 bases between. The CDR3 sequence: CAGSITDYQPQHF. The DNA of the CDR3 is TGTGCCGGGTCCATTACAGATTATCAGCCCCAGCATTTT. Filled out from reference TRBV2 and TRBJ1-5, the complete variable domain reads EPEVTQTPSHQVTQMGQEVILRCVPISNHLYFYWYRQILGQKVEFLVSFYNNEISEKSEIFDDQFSVERPDGSNFTLKIRSTKLEDSAMYFCAGSITDYQPQHFGDGTRLSIL.

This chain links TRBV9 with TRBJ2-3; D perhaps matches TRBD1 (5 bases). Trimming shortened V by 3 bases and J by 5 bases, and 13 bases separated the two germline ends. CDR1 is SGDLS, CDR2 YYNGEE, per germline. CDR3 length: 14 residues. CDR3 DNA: TGTGCCAGCAGCGAGGGCAGGGTGGGAGATACGCAGTATTTT. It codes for CASSEGRVGDTQYF.

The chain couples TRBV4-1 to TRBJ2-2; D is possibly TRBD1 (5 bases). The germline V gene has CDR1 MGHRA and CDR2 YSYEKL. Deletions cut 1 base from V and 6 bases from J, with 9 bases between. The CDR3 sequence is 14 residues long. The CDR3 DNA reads TGCGCCAGCAGCCAAGCAGACAGCCCCGGGGAGCTGTTTTTT. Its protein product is CASSQADSPGELFF.

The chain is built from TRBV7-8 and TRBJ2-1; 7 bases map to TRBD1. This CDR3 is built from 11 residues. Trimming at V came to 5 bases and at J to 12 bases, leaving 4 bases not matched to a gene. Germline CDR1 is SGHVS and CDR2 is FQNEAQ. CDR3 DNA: TGTGCCAGCAGCCCCCGGACAGGGCAGTTCTTC. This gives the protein CASSPRTGQFF.

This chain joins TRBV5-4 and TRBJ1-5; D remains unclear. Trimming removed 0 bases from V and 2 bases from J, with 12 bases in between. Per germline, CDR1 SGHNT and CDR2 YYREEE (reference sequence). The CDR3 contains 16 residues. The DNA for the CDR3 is TGTGCCAGCAGCTTGGATAACACCGTGGGCAATCAGCCCCAGCATTTT. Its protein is CASSLDNTVGNQPQHF.

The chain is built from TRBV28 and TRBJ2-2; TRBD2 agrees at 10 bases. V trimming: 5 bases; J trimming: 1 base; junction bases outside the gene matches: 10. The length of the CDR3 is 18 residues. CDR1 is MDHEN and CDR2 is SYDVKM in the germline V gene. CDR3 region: CASSPRLAGVGNTGELFF. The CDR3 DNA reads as TGTGCCAGCAGTCCCAGGCTAGCGGGAGTGGGGAACACCGGGGAGCTGTTTTTT.

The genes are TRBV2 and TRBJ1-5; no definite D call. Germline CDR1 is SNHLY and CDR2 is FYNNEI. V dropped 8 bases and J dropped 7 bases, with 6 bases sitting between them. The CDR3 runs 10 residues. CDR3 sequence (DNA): TGTGCCAGCGGAGGGCAGCCCCAGCATTTT. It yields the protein CASGGQPQHF.

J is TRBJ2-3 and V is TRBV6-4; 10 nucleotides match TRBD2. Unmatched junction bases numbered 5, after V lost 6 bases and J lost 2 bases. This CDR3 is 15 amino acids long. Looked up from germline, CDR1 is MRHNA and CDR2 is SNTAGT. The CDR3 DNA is TGTGCCAGCAGCGCTGGACTAGCGGACACAGATACGCAGTATTTT. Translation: CASSAGLADTDTQYF.

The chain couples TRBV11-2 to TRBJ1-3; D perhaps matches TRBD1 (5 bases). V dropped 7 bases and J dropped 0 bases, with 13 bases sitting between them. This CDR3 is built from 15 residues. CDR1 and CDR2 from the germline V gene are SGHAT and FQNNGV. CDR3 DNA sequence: TGTGCCAGCACGGGGGGTAGGTTCTCTGGAAACACCATATATTTT. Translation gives CASTGGRFSGNTIYF.

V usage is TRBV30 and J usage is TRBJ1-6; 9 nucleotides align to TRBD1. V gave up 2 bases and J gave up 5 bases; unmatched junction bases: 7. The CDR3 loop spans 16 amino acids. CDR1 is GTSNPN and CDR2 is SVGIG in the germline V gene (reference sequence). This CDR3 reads CAWSSGTGTHNSPLHF. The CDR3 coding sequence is TGTGCCTGGAGTAGCGGGACAGGGACCCATAATTCACCCCTCCACTTT. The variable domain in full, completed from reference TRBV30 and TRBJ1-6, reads SQTIHQWPATLVQPVGSPLSLECTVEGTSNPNLYWYRQAAGRGLQLLFYSVGIGQISSEVPQNLSASRPQDRQFILSSKKLLLSDSGFYLCAWSSGTGTHNSPLHFGNGTRLTVT.

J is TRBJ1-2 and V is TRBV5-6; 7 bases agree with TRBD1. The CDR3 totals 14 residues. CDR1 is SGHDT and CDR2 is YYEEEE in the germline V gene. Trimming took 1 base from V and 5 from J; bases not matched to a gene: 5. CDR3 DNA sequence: TGTGCCAGCAGCTTGAAGGGGGCGAGGTATGGCTACACCTTC. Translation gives CASSLKGARYGYTF.

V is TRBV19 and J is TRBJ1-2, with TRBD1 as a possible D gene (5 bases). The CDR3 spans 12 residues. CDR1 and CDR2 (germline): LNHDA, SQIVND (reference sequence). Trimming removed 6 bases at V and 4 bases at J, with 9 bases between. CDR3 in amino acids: CASRVQGYGYTF. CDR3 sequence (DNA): TGTGCCAGTAGGGTCCAGGGCTATGGCTACACCTTC.

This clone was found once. The CDR3 DNA follows: TGTGCCAGCAGTTTACCTAGCGGACGGACCGGGGAGCTGTTTTTT. Encoded protein: CASSLPSGRTGELFF. V usage is TRBV2 and J usage is TRBJ2-2; 7 bases are shared with TRBD2. Per germline, CDR1 SNHLY and CDR2 FYNNEI. V trimming: 5 bases; J trimming: 5 bases; junction bases outside the gene matches: 8. The CDR3 is 15 residues long. Filled out from reference TRBV2 and TRBJ2-2, the complete variable domain reads EPEVTQTPSHQVTQMGQEVILRCVPISNHLYFYWYRQILGQKVEFLVSFYNNEISEKSEIFDDQFSVERPDGSNFTLKIRSTKLEDSAMYFCASSLPSGRTGELFFGEGSRLTVL.

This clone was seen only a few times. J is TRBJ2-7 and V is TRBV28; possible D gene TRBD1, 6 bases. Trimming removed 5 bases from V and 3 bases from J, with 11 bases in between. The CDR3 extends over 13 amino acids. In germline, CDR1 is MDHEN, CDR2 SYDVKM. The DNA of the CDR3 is TGTGCCAGCAGTGCAGGGGAAGTCTACGAGCAGTACTTC. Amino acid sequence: CASSAGEVYEQYF.

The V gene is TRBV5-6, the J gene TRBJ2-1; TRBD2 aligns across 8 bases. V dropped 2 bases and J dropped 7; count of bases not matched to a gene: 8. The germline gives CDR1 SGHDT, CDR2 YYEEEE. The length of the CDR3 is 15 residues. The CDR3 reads CASSFASTSGNEQFF. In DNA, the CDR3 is TGTGCCAGCAGCTTTGCCAGCACTAGCGGAAATGAGCAGTTCTTC.

Here the CDR3 DNA reads TGTGCCTGGGGGACAGGGGGGAATGAGCAGTTCTTC. It yields the protein CAWGTGGNEQFF. The chain employs TRBV30 and TRBJ2-1; TRBD1 agrees at 11 bases. Germline CDR1 reads GTSNPN; CDR2 reads SVGIG (reference sequence). The CDR3 consists of 12 residues. V trimming: 5 bases; J trimming: 7 bases; junction bases outside the gene matches: 1.

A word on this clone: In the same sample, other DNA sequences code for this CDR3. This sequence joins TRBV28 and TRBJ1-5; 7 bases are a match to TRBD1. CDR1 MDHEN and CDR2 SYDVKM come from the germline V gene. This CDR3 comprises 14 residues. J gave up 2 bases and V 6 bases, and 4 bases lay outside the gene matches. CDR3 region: CASRSTGGNQPQHF. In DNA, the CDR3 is TGTGCCAGCAGAAGCACAGGGGGCAATCAGCCCCAGCATTTT. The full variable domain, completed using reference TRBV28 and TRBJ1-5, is DVKVTQSSRYLVKRTGEKVFLECVQDMDHENMFWYRQDPGLGLRLIYFSYDVKMKEKGDIPEGYSVSREKKERFSLILESASTNQTSMYLCASRSTGGNQPQHFGDGTRLSIL.

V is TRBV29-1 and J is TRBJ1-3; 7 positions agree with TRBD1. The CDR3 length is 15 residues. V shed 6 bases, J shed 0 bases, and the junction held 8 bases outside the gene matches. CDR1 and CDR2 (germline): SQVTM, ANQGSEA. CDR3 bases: TGCAGCGTGGGACAGAGGTTCTCCTCTGGAAACACCATATATTTT. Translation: CSVGQRFSSGNTIYF.